Sequencing of this T cell receptor beta chain was carried out in a study of T cells in Graves' hyperthyroidism and ophthalmopathy. Broader study findings: Ophthalmopathy stood apart from stable hyperthyroidism in a 13 V-J model.

Amplification targeted TCR beta CDR3 regions from RNA transcripts. Initially, a first-round RT-PCR of the TCR CDR3 employed the HTBI primer set. Using its own MiXCR run on the multiplex PCR reads, TCRdb lists one record per CDR3 protein. The sample lists roughly 640,000 distinct CDR3 sequences; approximately 15% were seen once. A patient was excluded if there was uncontrolled infection, other autoimmune disease, pregnancy or lactation. Diagnosis rested on symptoms, serum thyroxine and TRAb, thyroid ultrasound, and orbital computed tomography. Germline-derived CDR1 and CDR2 are MNHEY and SVGEGT. The CDR3 is 18 residues long, counting both termini. This clonotype was detected only a few times. The antigen remains undetermined. A read error may be the cause here, since a much bigger clone is one base away. No DNA is shown, since the ends of the CDR3 on it are uncertain; the CDR3 is the one TCRdb lists.

The specimen was blood. The receptor comes from a woman aged 40-49 years with Graves' ophthalmopathy. The chain is built from TRBV6-2 or TRBV6-3 and TRBJ2-1; no DNA check was done on the table's D call, TRBD1. CDR3 loop: CASSTQFGAGAPYNEQLF.